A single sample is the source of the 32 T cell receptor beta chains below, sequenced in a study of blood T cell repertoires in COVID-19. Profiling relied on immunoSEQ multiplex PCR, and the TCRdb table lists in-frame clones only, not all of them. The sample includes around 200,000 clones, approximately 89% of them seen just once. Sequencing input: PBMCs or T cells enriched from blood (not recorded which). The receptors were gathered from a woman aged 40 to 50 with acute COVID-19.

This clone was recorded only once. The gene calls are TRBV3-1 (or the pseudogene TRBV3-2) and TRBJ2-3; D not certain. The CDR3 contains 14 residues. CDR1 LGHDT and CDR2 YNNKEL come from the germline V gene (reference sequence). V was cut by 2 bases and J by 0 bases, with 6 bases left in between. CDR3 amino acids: CASSQSRSTDTQYF. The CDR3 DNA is TGTGCCAGCAGCCAATCGCGTAGCACAGATACGCAGTATTTT.

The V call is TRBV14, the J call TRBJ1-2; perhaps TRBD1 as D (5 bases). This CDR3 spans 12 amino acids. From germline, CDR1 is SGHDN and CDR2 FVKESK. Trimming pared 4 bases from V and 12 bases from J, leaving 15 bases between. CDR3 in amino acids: CASSLNQQENTF. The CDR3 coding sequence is TGTGCCAGCAGCCTCAACCAACAGGAGAACACCTTC.

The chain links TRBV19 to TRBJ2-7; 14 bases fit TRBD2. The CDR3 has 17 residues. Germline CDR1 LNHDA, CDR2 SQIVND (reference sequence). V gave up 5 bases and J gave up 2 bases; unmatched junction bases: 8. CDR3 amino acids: CASSSGTSGRRPYEQYF. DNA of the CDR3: TGTGCCAGTAGTTCCGGGACTAGCGGGAGAAGGCCCTACGAGCAGTACTTC.

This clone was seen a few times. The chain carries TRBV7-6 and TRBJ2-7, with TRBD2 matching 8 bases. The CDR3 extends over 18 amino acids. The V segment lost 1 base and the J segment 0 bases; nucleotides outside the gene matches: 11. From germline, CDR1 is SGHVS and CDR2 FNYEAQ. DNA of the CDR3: TGTGCCAGCAGCTTAGGGGCCATCCTTAGCGGGGACTCCTACGAGCAGTACTTC. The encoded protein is CASSLGAILSGDSYEQYF.

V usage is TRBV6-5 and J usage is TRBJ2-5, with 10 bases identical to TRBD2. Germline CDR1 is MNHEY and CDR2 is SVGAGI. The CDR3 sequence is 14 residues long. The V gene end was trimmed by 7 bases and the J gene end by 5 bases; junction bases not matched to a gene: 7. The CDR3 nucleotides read TGTGCCAGCAAAGCTAGCGGGGGATCGGAGACCCAGTACTTC. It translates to CASKASGGSETQYF.

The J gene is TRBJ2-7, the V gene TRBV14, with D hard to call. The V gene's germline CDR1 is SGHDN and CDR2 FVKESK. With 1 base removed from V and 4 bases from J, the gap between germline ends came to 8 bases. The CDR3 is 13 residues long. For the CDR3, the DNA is TGTGCCAGCAGCCAAGGCACGGGTTACGAGCAGTACTTC. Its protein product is CASSQGTGYEQYF.

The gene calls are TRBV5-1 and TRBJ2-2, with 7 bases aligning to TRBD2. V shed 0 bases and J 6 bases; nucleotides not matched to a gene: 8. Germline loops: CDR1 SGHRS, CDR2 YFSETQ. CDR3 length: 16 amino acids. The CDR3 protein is CASSLGAGSMSGELFF. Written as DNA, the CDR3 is TGCGCCAGCAGCTTGGGAGCGGGAAGTATGTCCGGGGAGCTGTTTTTT.

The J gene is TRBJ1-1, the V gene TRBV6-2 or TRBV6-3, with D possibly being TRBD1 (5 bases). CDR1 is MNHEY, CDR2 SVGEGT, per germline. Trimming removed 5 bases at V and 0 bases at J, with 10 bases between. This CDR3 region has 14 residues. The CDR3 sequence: CASSIDSLNTEAFF. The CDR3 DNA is TGTGCCAGCAGTATCGACAGTTTGAACACTGAAGCTTTCTTT.

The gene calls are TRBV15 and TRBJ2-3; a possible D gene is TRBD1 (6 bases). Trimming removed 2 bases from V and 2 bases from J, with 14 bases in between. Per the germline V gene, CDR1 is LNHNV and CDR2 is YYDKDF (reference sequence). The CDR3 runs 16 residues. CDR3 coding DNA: TGTGCCACCAGCAGACAGGGGATAGATCCCACAGATACGCAGTATTTT. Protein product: CATSRQGIDPTDTQYF.

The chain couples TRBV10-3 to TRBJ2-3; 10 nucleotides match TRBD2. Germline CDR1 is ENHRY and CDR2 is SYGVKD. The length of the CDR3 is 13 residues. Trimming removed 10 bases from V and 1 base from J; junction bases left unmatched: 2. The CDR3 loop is CATTSGGTDTQYF. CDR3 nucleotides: TGTGCCACTACTAGCGGGGGCACAGATACGCAGTATTTT.

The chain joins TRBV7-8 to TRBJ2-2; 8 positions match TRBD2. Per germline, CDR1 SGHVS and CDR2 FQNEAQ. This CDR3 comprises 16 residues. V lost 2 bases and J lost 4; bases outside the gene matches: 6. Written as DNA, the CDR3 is TGTGCCAGCAGCTTATCGCCTAGCGGGCTCACCGGGGAGCTGTTTTTT. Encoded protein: CASSLSPSGLTGELFF.

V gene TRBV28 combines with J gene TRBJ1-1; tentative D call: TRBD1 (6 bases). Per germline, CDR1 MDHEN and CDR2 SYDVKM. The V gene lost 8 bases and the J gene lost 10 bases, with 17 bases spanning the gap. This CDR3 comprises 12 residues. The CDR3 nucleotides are TGTGCCAGCGGGTCTCCCGGGACAAGAGCTTTCTTT. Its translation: CASGSPGTRAFF.

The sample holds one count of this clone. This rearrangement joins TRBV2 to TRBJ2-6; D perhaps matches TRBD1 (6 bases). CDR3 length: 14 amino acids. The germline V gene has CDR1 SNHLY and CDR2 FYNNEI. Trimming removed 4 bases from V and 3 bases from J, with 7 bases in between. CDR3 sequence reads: CASSGGLGANVLTF. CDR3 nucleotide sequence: TGTGCCAGCAGTGGGGGGCTTGGGGCCAACGTCCTGACTTTC.

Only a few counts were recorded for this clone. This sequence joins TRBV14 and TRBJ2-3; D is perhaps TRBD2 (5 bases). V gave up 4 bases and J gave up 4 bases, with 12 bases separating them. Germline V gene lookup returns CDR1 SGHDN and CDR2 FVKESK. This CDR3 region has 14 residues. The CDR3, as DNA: TGTGCCAGCAGCCGGGCGGGTCCCGCAGATACGCAGTATTTT. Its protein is CASSRAGPADTQYF.

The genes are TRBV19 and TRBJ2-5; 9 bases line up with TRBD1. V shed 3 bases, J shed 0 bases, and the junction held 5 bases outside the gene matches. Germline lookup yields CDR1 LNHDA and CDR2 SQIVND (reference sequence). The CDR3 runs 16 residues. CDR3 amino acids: CASSMGTGSYQETQYF. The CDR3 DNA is TGTGCCAGTAGTATGGGGACAGGGTCGTACCAAGAGACCCAGTACTTC.

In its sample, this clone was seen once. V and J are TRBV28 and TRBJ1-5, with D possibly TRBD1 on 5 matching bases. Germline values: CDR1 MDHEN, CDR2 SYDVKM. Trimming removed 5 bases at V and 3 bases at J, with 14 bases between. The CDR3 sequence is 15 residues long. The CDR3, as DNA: TGTGCCAGCAGTCCCATTAGACAGCCCAATCAGCCCCAGCATTTT. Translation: CASSPIRQPNQPQHF.

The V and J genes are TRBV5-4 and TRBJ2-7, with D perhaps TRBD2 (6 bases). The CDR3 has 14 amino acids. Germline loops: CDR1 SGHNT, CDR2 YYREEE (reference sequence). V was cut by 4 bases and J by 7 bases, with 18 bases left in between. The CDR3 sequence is CASSPSRGVPEQYF. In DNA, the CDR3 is TGTGCCAGCAGCCCGTCGCGGGGCGTTCCGGAGCAGTACTTC.

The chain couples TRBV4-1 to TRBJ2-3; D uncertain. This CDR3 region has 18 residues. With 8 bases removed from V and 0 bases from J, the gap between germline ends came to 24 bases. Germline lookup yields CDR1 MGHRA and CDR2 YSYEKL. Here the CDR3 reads CASATAAPFDPSTDTQYF. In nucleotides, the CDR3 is TGCGCCAGCGCAACGGCGGCCCCCTTCGATCCCAGCACAGATACGCAGTATTTT.

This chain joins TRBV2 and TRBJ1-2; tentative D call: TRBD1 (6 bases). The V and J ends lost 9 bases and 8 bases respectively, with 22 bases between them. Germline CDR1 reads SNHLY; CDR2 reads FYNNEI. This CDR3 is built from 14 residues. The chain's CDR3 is CASSWGRDTQGYTF. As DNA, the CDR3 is TGTGCCAGTTCCTGGGGAAGGGACACCCAAGGCTACACCTTC.

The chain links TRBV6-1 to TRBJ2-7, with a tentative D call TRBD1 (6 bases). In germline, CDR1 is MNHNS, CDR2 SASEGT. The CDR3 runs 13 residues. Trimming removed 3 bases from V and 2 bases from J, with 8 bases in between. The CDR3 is CASSETGPYEQYF. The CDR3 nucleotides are TGTGCCAGCAGTGAGACAGGACCCTACGAGCAGTACTTC.

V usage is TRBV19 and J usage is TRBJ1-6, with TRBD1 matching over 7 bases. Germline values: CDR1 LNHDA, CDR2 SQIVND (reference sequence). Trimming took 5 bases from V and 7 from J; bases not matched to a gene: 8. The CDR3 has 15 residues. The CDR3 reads CASSPTGLRNSPLHF. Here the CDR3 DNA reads TGTGCCAGTAGTCCGACAGGGTTGAGGAATTCACCCCTCCACTTT.

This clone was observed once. For the CDR3, the DNA is TGTGCCAGCAGCCCTCTAATGAGGGATCAGCCCCAGCATTTT. Translated, it gives CASSPLMRDQPQHF. V is TRBV28 and J is TRBJ1-5; D gene unclear. The germline CDR1 and CDR2 sequences are MDHEN and SYDVKM. V was cut by 6 bases and J by 5 bases, with 14 bases left in between. The CDR3 contains 14 residues.

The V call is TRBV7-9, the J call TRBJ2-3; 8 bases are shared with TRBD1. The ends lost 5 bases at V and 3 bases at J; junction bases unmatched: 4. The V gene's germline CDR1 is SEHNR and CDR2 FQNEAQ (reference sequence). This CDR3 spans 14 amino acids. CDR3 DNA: TGTGCCAGCAGCCCTACAGGGGGGACAGATACGCAGTATTTT. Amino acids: CASSPTGGTDTQYF.

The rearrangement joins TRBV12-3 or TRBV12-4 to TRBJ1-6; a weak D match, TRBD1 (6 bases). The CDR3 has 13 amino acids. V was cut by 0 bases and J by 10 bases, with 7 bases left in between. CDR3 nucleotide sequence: TGTGCCAGCAGTTTAGCGCAGGGGTCACCCCTCCACTTT. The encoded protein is CASSLAQGSPLHF.

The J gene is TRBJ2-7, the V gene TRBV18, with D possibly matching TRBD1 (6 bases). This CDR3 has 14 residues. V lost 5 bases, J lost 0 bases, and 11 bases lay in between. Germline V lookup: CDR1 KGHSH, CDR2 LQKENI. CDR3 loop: CASSSRDNSYEQYF. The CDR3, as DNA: TGTGCCAGCTCATCTAGGGACAACTCCTACGAGCAGTACTTC.

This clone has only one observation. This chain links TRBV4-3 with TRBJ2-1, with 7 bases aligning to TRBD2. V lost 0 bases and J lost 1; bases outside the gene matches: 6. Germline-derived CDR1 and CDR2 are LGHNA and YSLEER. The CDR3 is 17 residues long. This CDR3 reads CASSQDRREGSYNEQFF. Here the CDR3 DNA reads TGCGCCAGCAGCCAAGATAGGAGGGAGGGATCCTACAATGAGCAGTTCTTC.

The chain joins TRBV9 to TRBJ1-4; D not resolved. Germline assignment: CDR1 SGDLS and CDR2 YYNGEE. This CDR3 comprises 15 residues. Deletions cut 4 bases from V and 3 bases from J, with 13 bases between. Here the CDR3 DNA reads TGTGCCAGCAGCCCTTCGCCGGTAGCTAATGAAAAACTGTTTTTT. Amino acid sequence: CASSPSPVANEKLFF.

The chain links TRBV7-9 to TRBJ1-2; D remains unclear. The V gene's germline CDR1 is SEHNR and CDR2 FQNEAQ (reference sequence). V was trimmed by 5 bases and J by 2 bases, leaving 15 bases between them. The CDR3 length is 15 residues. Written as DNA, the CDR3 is TGTGCCAGCAGCAGAGGGTCGGTAGGGAACTATGGCTACACCTTC. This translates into CASSRGSVGNYGYTF.

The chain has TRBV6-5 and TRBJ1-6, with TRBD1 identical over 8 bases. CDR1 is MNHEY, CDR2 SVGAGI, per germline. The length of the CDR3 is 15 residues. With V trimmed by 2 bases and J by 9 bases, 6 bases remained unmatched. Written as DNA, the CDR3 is TGTGCCAGCAGTTACGAGGACAGGGCGGGTTCACCCCTCCACTTT. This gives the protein CASSYEDRAGSPLHF.

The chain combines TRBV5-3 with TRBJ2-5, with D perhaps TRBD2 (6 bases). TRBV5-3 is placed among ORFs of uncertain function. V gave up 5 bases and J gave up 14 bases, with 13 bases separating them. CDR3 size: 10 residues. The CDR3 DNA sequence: TGTGCCAGAAGTTATGGGACTTTTTACTTC. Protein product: CARSYGTFYF.

In DNA, the CDR3 is TGTGCCAGCAGCTTCATAGTCGATACTGGAAACACCATATATTTT. Amino acid sequence: CASSFIVDTGNTIYF. This rearrangement joins TRBV5-5 to TRBJ1-3; D is uncertain. CDR1 and CDR2 (germline): SGHKS, YYEKEE (reference sequence). V was trimmed by 2 bases and J by 2 bases, leaving 11 bases between them. The CDR3 loop spans 15 amino acids. Full variable domain (remainder filled in from reference TRBV5-5 and TRBJ1-3): DAGVTQSPTHLIKTRGQQVTLRCSPISGHKSVSWYQQVLGQGPQFIFQYYEKEERGRGNFPDRFSARQFPNYSSELNVNALLLGDSALYLCASSFIVDTGNTIYFGEGSWLTVV.

CDR3 amino acids: CATSRDFLGGETQYF. The CDR3 DNA follows: TGTGCCACCAGCAGAGATTTCTTAGGGGGAGAGACCCAGTACTTC. The V call is TRBV15, the J call TRBJ2-5, with D possibly matching TRBD1 (6 bases). This CDR3 is built from 15 residues. Germline V lookup: CDR1 LNHNV, CDR2 YYDKDF (reference sequence). The V and J ends lost 0 bases and 4 bases respectively, with 12 bases between them.